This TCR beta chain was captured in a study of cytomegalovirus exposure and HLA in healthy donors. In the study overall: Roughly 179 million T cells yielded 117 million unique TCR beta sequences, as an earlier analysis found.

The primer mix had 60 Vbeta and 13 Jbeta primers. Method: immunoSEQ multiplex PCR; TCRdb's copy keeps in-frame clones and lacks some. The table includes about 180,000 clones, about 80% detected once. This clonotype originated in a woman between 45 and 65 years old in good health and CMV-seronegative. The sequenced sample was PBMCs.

The CDR3 nucleotides are TGTGCCAGCAGTTACAAGCCCGGGACTCAAGAGACCCAGTACTTC. The encoded protein is CASSYKPGTQETQYF. The genes are TRBV6-5 and TRBJ2-5; D possibly corresponds to TRBD2 (6 bases). Germline loops: CDR1 MNHEY, CDR2 SVGAGI. V lost 2 bases, J lost 2 bases, and 12 bases lay in between. The CDR3 is 15 residues long.